The 25 T cell receptor beta chains in this list originate from one sample, sequenced in a study of tumor-infiltrating lymphocytes in localized non-small cell lung cancer (dated by TCRdb to about 2021). The receptor library was made with the immunoSEQ multiplex PCR assay. The table was pulled from immuneACCESS by TCRdb, which kept in-frame rearrangements only. Such tables lose some clones; where checked, under half of the loss comes from unresolved V genes, and the rest has no known cause. The sample table holds some 15,000 clones, of which roughly four fifths were seen once. Over 15% of the sample is taken by the ten largest. Sequenced sample: lung tumor tissue. The receptors were sampled from a human donor with non-small cell lung cancer.

CDR3 amino acids: CASSQDRSGSSTGELFF. Written as DNA, the CDR3 is TGCGCCAGCAGCCAAGATAGGAGCGGGAGTTCCACCGGGGAGCTGTTTTTT. V usage is TRBV4-1 and J usage is TRBJ2-2; 8 bases fit TRBD2. V lost 0 bases, J lost 4 bases, and 7 bases stayed unmatched. The CDR3 contains 17 residues. Germline loops: CDR1 MGHRA, CDR2 YSYEKL.

This chain joins TRBV10-3 and TRBJ2-6; 7 bases are a match to TRBD2. Trimming cost V 10 bases and J 0 bases; bases outside gene matches: 3. The length of the CDR3 is 14 residues. Per the germline V gene, CDR1 is ENHRY and CDR2 is SYGVKD. CDR3 nucleotide sequence: TGTGCCAGCCGGGGGGACTCTGGGGCCAACGTCCTGACTTTC. Encoded protein: CASRGDSGANVLTF.

This sequence joins TRBV6-1 and TRBJ2-7; a weak D match, TRBD2 (5 bases). Germline CDR1 and CDR2: MNHNS and SASEGT. This CDR3 has 14 residues. Trimming shortened V by 4 bases and J by 6 bases, and 16 bases separated the two germline ends. In DNA, the CDR3 is TGTGCCAGCAGTGGGCGACATGGAGGAGGCGAGCAGTACTTC. It yields the protein CASSGRHGGGEQYF.

In DNA, the CDR3 is TGTGCCAGCAGCTCCGGCCTAGCGGGAGTCGAGCAGTACTTC. Translated: CASSSGLAGVEQYF. V is TRBV11-2 and J is TRBJ2-7; the match to TRBD2 covers 10 bases. Losses at the gene ends were 4 bases for V and 6 bases for J; bases not matched to a gene: 6. This CDR3 is 14 amino acids long. Per the germline V gene, CDR1 is SGHAT and CDR2 is FQNNGV. Using reference TRBV11-2 and TRBJ2-7 for the parts outside the CDR3, the full variable domain is EAGVAQSPRYKIIEKRQSVAFWCNPISGHATLYWYQQILGQGPKLLIQFQNNGVVDDSQLPKDRFSAERLKGVDSTLKIQPAKLEDSAVYLCASSSGLAGVEQYFGPGTRLTVT.

The DNA of the CDR3 is TGTGCAAGTCGGGGGCGCCGATCCTACAATGAGCAGTTCTTC. Translated: CASRGRRSYNEQFF. The chain is built from TRBV12-2 and TRBJ2-1; TRBD1, the D gene given by the table, was not confirmed from the DNA. TRBV12-2 is a known pseudogene. This CDR3 is built from 14 residues.

The chain is built from TRBV28 and TRBJ2-7; weak D call: TRBD1 (6 bases). Trimming pared 3 bases from V and 1 base from J, leaving 10 bases between. The CDR3 loop spans 14 amino acids. Germline V lookup: CDR1 MDHEN, CDR2 SYDVKM. Here the CDR3 DNA reads TGTGCCAGCAGTTTGGGGGCGTCTTCCTACGAGCAGTACTTC. Amino acid sequence: CASSLGASSYEQYF.

In DNA, the CDR3 is TGTGCCAGCAGCTTAGGGGAAGGGTACTATGGCTACACCTTC. Its translation: CASSLGEGYYGYTF. This chain uses TRBV13 with TRBJ1-2; D not resolved. The CDR3 sequence is 14 residues long. CDR1 is PRHDT, CDR2 FYEKMQ, per germline (reference sequence). Trimming removed 0 bases at V and 3 bases at J, with 8 bases between. Based on the CDR3 plus reference TRBV13 and TRBJ1-2, the full variable domain is AAGVIQSPRHLIKEKRETATLKCYPIPRHDTVYWYQQGPGQDPQFLISFYEKMQSDKGSIPDRFSAQQFSDYHSELNMSSLELGDSALYFCASSLGEGYYGYTFGSGTRLTVV.

The chain is built from TRBV14 and TRBJ2-7; D gene unclear. The germline V gene encodes CDR1 SGHDN and CDR2 FVKESK. V lost 1 base and J lost 0, with 16 bases in between. The length of the CDR3 is 17 residues. In DNA form, the CDR3 reads TGTGCCAGCAGCCAAGGGCATAGGGTCCCAAGCTCCTACGAGCAGTACTTC. This encodes CASSQGHRVPSSYEQYF.

The gene calls are TRBV2 and TRBJ1-5; the D is unclear. This CDR3 has 14 amino acids. CDR1 and CDR2 from the germline V gene are SNHLY and FYNNEI. Deletions cut 1 base from V and 5 bases from J, with 9 bases between. CDR3 residues: CASSEDKVYQPQHF. The CDR3, as DNA: TGTGCCAGCAGTGAAGATAAGGTGTATCAGCCCCAGCATTTT.

This sequence joins TRBV5-8 and TRBJ1-2, with D maybe TRBD1 (6 bases). This CDR3 spans 16 amino acids. The germline V gene has CDR1 SGHTS and CDR2 YDEGEE. Trimming stripped 1 base from V and 3 bases from J, with 16 bases between. CDR3 in amino acids: CASSLRAVGGDYGYTF. In nucleotides, the CDR3 is TGTGCCAGCAGCTTGAGAGCAGTGGGGGGCGACTATGGCTACACCTTC.

This chain uses TRBV7-6 with TRBJ2-7; no clear D. Germline CDR1 SGHVS, CDR2 FNYEAQ. The CDR3 covers 15 residues. V shed 2 bases and J shed 2 bases, with 13 bases lying between them. For the CDR3, the DNA is TGTGCCAGCAGCTTATTGCCAAGCCGGGCCTACGAGCAGTACTTC. This translates into CASSLLPSRAYEQYF. The full variable domain, completed using reference TRBV7-6 and TRBJ2-7, is GAGVSQSPRYKVTKRGQDVALRCDPISGHVSLYWYRQALGQGPEFLTYFNYEAQQDKSGLPNDRFSAERPEGSISTLTIQRTEQRDSAMYRCASSLLPSRAYEQYFGPGTRLTVT.

V is TRBV6-5 and J is TRBJ2-1; D remains unclear. The CDR3 spans 15 residues. The germline gives CDR1 MNHEY, CDR2 SVGAGI. The V gene lost 6 bases and the J gene lost 7 bases, with 19 bases spanning the gap. This chain's CDR3 is CASSYDPLSGNEQFF. The CDR3 DNA reads as TGTGCCAGCAGCTACGACCCCCTATCGGGTAATGAGCAGTTCTTC.

The chain joins TRBV6-1 to TRBJ2-6; D may be TRBD1 (5 bases). The CDR3 runs to 17 residues. Germline CDR1 and CDR2: MNHNS and SASEGT. V was shortened by 2 bases and J by 2 bases, with 13 bases between the two germline ends. This chain's CDR3 is CASSEQPIRAGANVLTF. The CDR3 region has the DNA TGTGCCAGCAGTGAACAACCGATCAGGGCTGGGGCCAACGTCCTGACTTTC.

The chain uses TRBV29-1 and TRBJ2-2; D tentatively fits TRBD1 or TRBD2 (6 bases each). The V gene's germline CDR1 is SQVTM and CDR2 ANQGSEA. Trimming took off 6 bases at V and 6 bases at J, with 11 bases between the two ends. The CDR3 totals 12 residues. CDR3 DNA sequence: TGCAGCGTAGGGGGGCATTCCGGGGAGCTGTTTTTT. Translating gives CSVGGHSGELFF.

The table lists this clone with a count of one. CDR3 bases: TGCAGTGCTAGAGATGGGAATGAGCAGTTCTTC. It specifies CSARDGNEQFF. V gene TRBV20-1 combines with J gene TRBJ2-1; D is ambiguous. In germline, CDR1 is DFQATT, CDR2 SNEGSKA (reference sequence). The CDR3 extends over 11 amino acids. The V and J ends lost 0 bases and 7 bases respectively, with 4 bases between them.

V gene TRBV2 combines with J gene TRBJ2-5; D might be TRBD2 (6 bases). CDR3 size: 13 residues. The germline V gene has CDR1 SNHLY and CDR2 FYNNEI. Trimming stripped 11 bases from V and 2 bases from J, with 15 bases between. CDR3 nucleotides: TGTGCCTCCAGCCGGGACTCTCAAGAGACCCAGTACTTC. It encodes CASSRDSQETQYF.

The CDR3 DNA reads TGTGCCAGCAGTTCGACTAGCGGGGGGATAACAACCGGGGAGCTGTTTTTT. Its protein is CASSSTSGGITTGELFF. V gene TRBV2 combines with J gene TRBJ2-2; 13 bases are a match to TRBD2. Germline-derived CDR1 and CDR2 are SNHLY and FYNNEI. V shed 5 bases, J shed 5 bases, and the junction held 8 bases outside the gene matches. The CDR3 is 17 amino acids.

V gene TRBV10-3 combines with J gene TRBJ1-1, with 8 bases aligning to TRBD1. Germline loops: CDR1 ENHRY, CDR2 SYGVKD. Trimming at V came to 8 bases and at J to 5 bases, leaving 16 bases not matched to a gene. This CDR3 spans 16 amino acids. This CDR3 reads CAISTGGNSPWTEAFF. DNA for the CDR3: TGTGCCATCTCAACAGGGGGGAACTCCCCCTGGACTGAAGCTTTCTTT.

The genes are TRBV2 and TRBJ1-5; TRBD1 is a possible D gene (5 bases). Germline-derived CDR1 and CDR2 are SNHLY and FYNNEI. This CDR3 is 16 amino acids long. V lost 2 bases and J 5 bases, leaving 16 bases between the germline ends. The CDR3 protein is CASSESLQTVYQPQHF. Here the CDR3 DNA reads TGTGCCAGCAGTGAATCTTTACAGACAGTCTATCAGCCCCAGCATTTT.

V gene TRBV18 combines with J gene TRBJ2-7; 9 bases line up with TRBD1. The CDR3 extends over 15 amino acids. Germline-derived CDR1 and CDR2 are KGHSH and LQKENI. The V segment lost 3 bases and the J segment 3 bases; nucleotides outside the gene matches: 6. DNA of the CDR3: TGTGCCAGCTCACCGGGCCTGACAGGGGGCTACGAGCAGTACTTC. Protein product: CASSPGLTGGYEQYF.

The gene calls are TRBV2 and TRBJ2-2; D possibly matches TRBD1 or TRBD2 (5 bases each). The CDR3 has 14 residues. The germline V gene has CDR1 SNHLY and CDR2 FYNNEI. Trimming took off 8 bases at V and 1 base at J, with 11 bases between the two ends. The CDR3 DNA follows: TGTGCCAGCGTTCGGGACGGGAACACCGGGGAGCTGTTTTTT. Its translation: CASVRDGNTGELFF.

This clone was counted between two and nine times. This rearrangement joins TRBV9 to TRBJ2-1, with 7 bases aligning to TRBD2. V shed 3 bases and J 5 bases; nucleotides not matched to a gene: 8. The CDR3 contains 15 residues. Looked up from germline, CDR1 is SGDLS and CDR2 is YYNGEE. CDR3 amino acids: CASSATGRDHNEQFF. In nucleotides, the CDR3 is TGTGCCAGCAGCGCCACTGGGAGGGACCACAATGAGCAGTTCTTC.

The CDR3 nucleotides are TGCGCCAGCAGCCAAGATACCGGGACAGGAGACAATCAGCCCCAGCATTTT. It encodes CASSQDTGTGDNQPQHF. V gene TRBV5-1 combines with J gene TRBJ1-5; 8 nucleotides agree with TRBD1. CDR1 and CDR2 (germline): SGHRS, YFSETQ. The CDR3 totals 17 residues. V lost 4 bases to trimming and J lost 3 bases; unmatched junction nucleotides: 12. The full variable domain, with the rest looked up from reference TRBV5-1 and TRBJ1-5, is KAGVTQTPRYLIKTRGQQVTLSCSPISGHRSVSWYQQTPGQGLQFLFEYFSETQRNKGNFPGRFSGRQFSNSRSEMNVSTLELGDSALYLCASSQDTGTGDNQPQHFGDGTRLSIL.

The rearrangement joins TRBV4-2 to TRBJ2-1; D possibly corresponds to TRBD2 (6 bases). The CDR3 spans 16 residues. Germline V gene lookup returns CDR1 LGHNA and CDR2 YNFKEQ. Trimming removed 3 bases at V and 10 bases at J, with 22 bases between. The CDR3 protein is CASSQVSGGREGEQFF. In DNA, the CDR3 is TGTGCCAGCAGCCAGGTTTCCGGGGGTCGGGAAGGGGAGCAGTTCTTC.

V usage is TRBV6-5 and J usage is TRBJ2-5; D tentatively reads TRBD1 or TRBD2 (5 bases each). Trimming pared 6 bases from V and 2 bases from J, leaving 13 bases between. Germline assignment: CDR1 MNHEY and CDR2 SVGAGI. This CDR3 is 14 amino acids long. The CDR3: CASRHSGAQETQYF. The CDR3 DNA is TGTGCCAGCAGACACTCCGGGGCTCAAGAGACCCAGTACTTC.